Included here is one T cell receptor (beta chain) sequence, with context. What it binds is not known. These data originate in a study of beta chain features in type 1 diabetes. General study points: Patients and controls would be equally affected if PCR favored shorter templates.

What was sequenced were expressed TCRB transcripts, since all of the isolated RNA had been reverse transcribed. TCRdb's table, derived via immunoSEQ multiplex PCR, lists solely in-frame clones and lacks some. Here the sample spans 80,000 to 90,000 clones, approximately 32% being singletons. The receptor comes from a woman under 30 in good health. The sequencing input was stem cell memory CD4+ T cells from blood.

The CDR3 region is CASSLDEGGEQFF. The CDR3 DNA reads as TGCGCCAGCAGCTTGGACGAGGGAGGTGAGCAGTTCTTC. The J gene is TRBJ2-1, the V gene TRBV5-1; D is perhaps TRBD2 (6 bases). Germline CDR1 is SGHRS and CDR2 is YFSETQ. The CDR3 totals 13 residues. With 0 bases removed from V and 9 bases from J, the gap between germline ends came to 10 bases.